This TCR beta chain came from a study of T cells in Graves' hyperthyroidism and ophthalmopathy. Comment on this clonotype: Its target is unknown. A much larger clone differs from this one at a single base, so this may be a read error.

CDR1 is SNHLY, CDR2 FYNNEI, per germline. The CDR3 contains 13 residues. Using RNA transcripts as the source, TCR beta CDR3 regions were amplified. HTBI primers drove first-round RT-PCR of the TCR CDR3. In TCRdb, the multiplex PCR reads were re-called with MiXCR into one record per CDR3 protein. The sample contains 250,000 to 350,000 distinct CDR3 sequences, over 15% of which appear only once. Clinical symptoms, serum thyroxine and TRAb, thyroid ultrasound and orbital computed tomography were used for the diagnoses. Out of more than 8 ml of fresh peripheral blood came the PBMCs. Study-level points and caveats: The blood repertoire included most of the expanded thyroid clonotypes above 0.001. Stable hyperthyroidism and ophthalmopathy were separated using 13 V-J signatures.

J is TRBJ1-5 and V is TRBV2; 9 bases agree with TRBD1. Sequenced sample: blood. The source is a woman aged 60-75 years with Graves' ophthalmopathy. The DNA of the CDR3 is TGTACCACCGGGACAGGGATTGATCAGCCCCAGCATTTT. This codes for CTTGTGIDQPQHF. The variable domain in full, with the rest retrieved from reference TRBV2 and TRBJ1-5, is EPEVTQTPSHQVTQMGQEVILRCVPISNHLYFYWYRQILGQKVEFLVSFYNNEISEKSEIFDDQFSVERPDGSNFTLKIRSTKLEDSAMYFCTTGTGIDQPQHFGDGTRLSIL.